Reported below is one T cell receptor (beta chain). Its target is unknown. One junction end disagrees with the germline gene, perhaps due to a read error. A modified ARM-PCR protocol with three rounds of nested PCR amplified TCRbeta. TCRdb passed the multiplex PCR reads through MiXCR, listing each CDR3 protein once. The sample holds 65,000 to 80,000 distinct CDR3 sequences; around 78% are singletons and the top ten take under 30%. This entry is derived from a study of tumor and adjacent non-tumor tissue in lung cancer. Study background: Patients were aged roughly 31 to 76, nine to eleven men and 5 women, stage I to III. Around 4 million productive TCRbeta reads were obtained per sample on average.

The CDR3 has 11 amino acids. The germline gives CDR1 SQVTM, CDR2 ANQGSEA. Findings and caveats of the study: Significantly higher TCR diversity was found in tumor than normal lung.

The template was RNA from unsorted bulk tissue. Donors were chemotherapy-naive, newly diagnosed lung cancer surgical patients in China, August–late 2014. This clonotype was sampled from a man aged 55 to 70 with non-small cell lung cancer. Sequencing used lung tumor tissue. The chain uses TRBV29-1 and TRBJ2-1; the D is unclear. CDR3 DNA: TGCAGTGCTACCGAGTACAATGAGCAGCTCTTC. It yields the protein CSATEYNEQLF.